This T cell receptor (beta chain) was sequenced in a study of blood T cell repertoires in COVID-19 (TCRdb year 2020). Regarding the complete study: The collaborator samples originated in the United States, Italy and Spain and spanned the acute and convalescent phases of COVID-19. The dataset comprised deeply sampled blood TCRbeta repertoires from subjects exposed to, actively infected with, or recovered from COVID-19. The samples were drawn from two sources: the first 160 participants of the ongoing ImmuneRACE study, and 1,000 to 1,500 subjects contributed by 6 global collaborators. The repertoires were released in a freely available public database intended as a resource for research on the immune response to SARS-CoV-2. The prospective study material was composed of cDNA or gDNA derived from T cells, B-cell-depleted T cells, or PBMCs. The sample metadata nearly always contained a de-identified subject ID, COVID-19 status, age in years and sex. HLA class I and class II types, where available, came from metadata supplied by the sample provider rather than from assay-based typing. Overall results and qualifications from the work: How much clinical and demographic metadata was included differed by source and by participant, and the metadata was provided uncurated.

Whole blood was collected in K2EDTA tubes by collaborating institutions according to the institutions' own protocols. For TCRbeta analysis, collaborator samples were shipped as frozen whole blood, as isolated PBMCs, or as DNA extracted from either sample type. Reading from cysteine to phenylalanine, the CDR3 counts 17 amino acids. Only the CDR3 part of the read is kept: 51 bases, read in frame from the first base. V loses 4 bases at its end and J loses 5 bases; junction bases beyond the gene matches: 11. CDR1 and CDR2 (KGHDR, SFDVKD) derive from the germline V gene. TCRbeta CDR3 regions were amplified from genomic DNA by means of the immunoSEQ Assay, a bias-controlled multiplex PCR. The study's processing was this. The number of nucleated cells in each sample was estimated from the amplification of reference gene primers within the assay. To quantify the absolute abundance of each unique TCRbeta CDR3 rearrangement, sequence reads were collapsed and filtered. For each sample, productive Simpson clonality was calculated as the square root of Simpson's diversity index over productive rearrangements. Drawn from immuneACCESS, this table holds only the in-frame rearrangements with V and J called that TCRdb kept. Clones are partly lost; checked studies trace under half to an unresolved V gene and leave the rest unexplained. V, J and clone size are those of that table, while D and trimming were read from the DNA. This sample is represented by approximately 270,000 clones; approximately 88% of them were singletons. Under 2.5% of the sample goes to the ten largest clones.

As to this clone: What antigen it recognizes has not been identified. It has no much larger one-base neighbor in the sample; base qualities were not kept.

This TCR derives from a middle-aged man with acute or convalescent COVID-19. Sequenced sample: peripheral blood. In this chain, TRBV24-1 is recombined with TRBJ2-2; TRBD1 agrees with 8 junctional bases. The CDR3 reads CATSDSGRQGNTGELFF. The base sequence is TGTGCCACCAGTGACTCCGGACGACAGGGGAATACCGGGGAGCTGTTTTTT.